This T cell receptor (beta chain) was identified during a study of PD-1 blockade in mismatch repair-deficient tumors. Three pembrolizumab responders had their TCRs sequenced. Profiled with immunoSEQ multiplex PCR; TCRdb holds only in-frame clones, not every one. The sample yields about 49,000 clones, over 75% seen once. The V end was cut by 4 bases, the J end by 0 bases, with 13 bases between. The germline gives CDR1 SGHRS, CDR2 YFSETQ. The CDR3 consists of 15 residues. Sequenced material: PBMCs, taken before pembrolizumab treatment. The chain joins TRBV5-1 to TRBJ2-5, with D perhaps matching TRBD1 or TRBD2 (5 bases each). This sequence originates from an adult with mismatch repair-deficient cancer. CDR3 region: CASSADGTYQETQYF. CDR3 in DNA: TGCGCCAGCAGCGCCGACGGGACCTACCAAGAGACCCAGTACTTC.